The 11 T cell receptor beta chains below all came from one sample that was sequenced in a study of Ad26.COV2.S vaccination and SARS-CoV-2 variants. Treatment: some 20 received Ad26.COV2.S at low or high dose, single or two shots; 5 received placebo; per-sample allocation not given. Following the first vaccine or placebo injection, samples were taken on day 63. TCRdb keeps only in-frame clones here, not all; method: immunoSEQ multiplex PCR. The sample has 300,000 to 350,000 clones; 75% to 90% are singletons. Sequencing used peripheral blood, obtained in a trial of Ad26.COV2.S vaccine versus placebo. The source is a person aged 18-60 years who received the Ad26.COV2.S COVID-19 vaccine or a placebo.

The rearrangement links TRBV7-2 to TRBJ1-4, with D possibly TRBD1 on 5 matching bases. The ends were cut back, 2 bases at V and 3 bases at J, with 13 bases in the middle. The CDR3 has 16 amino acids. Germline V gene sequence: CDR1 SGHTA, CDR2 FQGNSA. The CDR3 is CASSLIGGASNEKLFF. The CDR3 region has the DNA TGTGCCAGCAGCTTAATTGGGGGAGCGTCTAATGAAAAACTGTTTTTT.

The rearrangement uses TRBV2 and TRBJ2-7, with a weak D call TRBD2 (6 bases). V lost 6 bases to trimming and J lost 5 bases, with 20 bases between them. Germline lookup yields CDR1 SNHLY and CDR2 FYNNEI. This CDR3 comprises 15 residues. The CDR3 DNA reads TGTGCCAGCAGCCCAGGGACTTTGCTATACAACGAGCAGTACTTC. The encoded protein is CASSPGTLLYNEQYF.

The chain recombines TRBV14 with TRBJ2-4, with D unclear. The V and J ends lost 1 base and 2 bases respectively, with 6 bases between them. This CDR3 has 14 amino acids. Looked up from germline, CDR1 is SGHDN and CDR2 is FVKESK. The CDR3 is CASSQGAPKNIQYF. The CDR3 bases are TGTGCCAGCAGCCAAGGAGCTCCCAAAAACATTCAGTACTTC.

This chain joins TRBV25-1 and TRBJ2-1; D may correspond to TRBD1 or TRBD2 (7 bases each). This CDR3 has 16 amino acids. Trimming took off 4 bases at V and 1 base at J, with 14 bases between the two ends. CDR1 is MGHDK and CDR2 is SYGVNS in the germline V gene. As DNA, the CDR3 is TGTGCCAGCAGTGCACACAGGGGAGGGTCCTACAATGAGCAGTTCTTC. Residues: CASSAHRGGSYNEQFF.

The chain joins TRBV18 to TRBJ1-1, with D perhaps matching TRBD1 (6 bases). The V end lost 2 bases, the J end lost 4 bases, and 17 bases lay between the germline ends. The CDR3 loop spans 16 amino acids. The V gene's germline CDR1 is KGHSH and CDR2 LQKENI. DNA of the CDR3: TGTGCCAGCTCACCAAAATGGGCAGGGGAGGGCACTGAAGCTTTCTTT. Residues: CASSPKWAGEGTEAFF.

The chain carries TRBV29-1 and TRBJ1-1; D remains unclear. The CDR3 runs 15 residues. Germline CDR1 and CDR2: SQVTM and ANQGSEA. With 2 bases removed from V and 0 bases from J, the gap between germline ends came to 13 bases. The CDR3 reads CSVEPRLAMNTEAFF. CDR3 nucleotides: TGCAGCGTTGAACCACGTCTGGCTATGAACACTGAAGCTTTCTTT. The variable domain in full, with the rest retrieved from reference TRBV29-1 and TRBJ1-1, is SAVISQKPSRDICQRGTSLTIQCQVDSQVTMMFWYRQQPGQSLTLIATANQGSEATYESGFVIDKFPISRPNLTFSTLTVSNMSPEDSSIYLCSVEPRLAMNTEAFFGQGTRLTVV.

This chain links TRBV5-1 with TRBJ1-4; tentatively, D is TRBD1 (5 bases). V lost 2 bases and J 0 bases, leaving 11 bases between the germline ends. The V gene's germline CDR1 is SGHRS and CDR2 YFSETQ. The CDR3 is made up of 16 amino acids. The CDR3 protein is CASSFDRPTTNEKLFF. As DNA, the CDR3 is TGCGCCAGCAGCTTTGACAGACCCACAACTAATGAAAAACTGTTTTTT. The entire variable domain, with the rest obtained from reference TRBV5-1 and TRBJ1-4, is as follows: KAGVTQTPRYLIKTRGQQVTLSCSPISGHRSVSWYQQTPGQGLQFLFEYFSETQRNKGNFPGRFSGRQFSNSRSEMNVSTLELGDSALYLCASSFDRPTTNEKLFFGSGTQLSVL.

The chain joins TRBV27 to TRBJ1-1; D is uncertain. The CDR3 is 17 amino acids. V shed 4 bases and J shed 1 base, with 19 bases lying between them. The germline V gene has CDR1 MNHEY and CDR2 SMNVEV (reference sequence). The CDR3 DNA sequence: TGTGCCAGCAGTTCATACCCCATTGGCCAGAAGAACACTGAAGCTTTCTTT. Its protein product is CASSSYPIGQKNTEAFF.

CDR3 DNA sequence: TGTGCCAGCTCACCACAGGGGGCCAAAAACATTCAGTACTTC. It specifies CASSPQGAKNIQYF. This chain links TRBV18 with TRBJ2-4; tentatively, D is TRBD1 (5 bases). V was pared by 1 base and J by 1 base, with 5 bases between. This CDR3 has 14 residues. CDR1 and CDR2 (germline): KGHSH, LQKENI.

This clone was seen only a few times. This rearrangement joins TRBV5-6 to TRBJ1-5; 7 bases map to TRBD1. V was clipped by 0 bases and J by 0 bases; unmatched bases: 0. The CDR3 loop spans 15 amino acids. Germline V CDR1 and CDR2: SGHDT, YYEEEE. CDR3 sequence: CASSLGQGSNQPQHF. Written as DNA, the CDR3 is TGTGCCAGCAGCTTGGGACAGGGTAGCAATCAGCCCCAGCATTTT.

The chain uses TRBV18 and TRBJ2-1; D possibly corresponds to TRBD1 (6 bases). CDR1 is KGHSH, CDR2 LQKENI, per germline. The CDR3 has 15 residues. Trimming took 3 bases from V and 0 from J, leaving 9 bases between them. The CDR3 DNA is TGTGCCAGCTCACCGCGGACAGCCTCCTACAATGAGCAGTTCTTC. It translates to CASSPRTASYNEQFF.